These 23 T cell receptor beta chains share one sample of origin, sequenced in a study of T-cell reconstitution after alpha-beta-depleted transplantation in children. Unique molecular identifiers tagged the TCRbeta library. In TCRdb, the PCR reads were re-called with MiXCR into one record per CDR3 protein. The sample consists of approximately 350,000 distinct CDR3 sequences, roughly 15% of them appearing once. Sequencing used PBMCs, obtained from the stem cell graft. These receptors all stem from a human donor who donated a stem cell graft to a child with Fanconi anemia.

V and J are TRBV28 and TRBJ1-1; no reliable D call. Germline CDR1 MDHEN, CDR2 SYDVKM. This CDR3 is built from 14 residues. Deletions cut 6 bases from V and 6 bases from J, with 17 bases between. Written as DNA, the CDR3 is TGTGCCAGCAGACAACACAGTTCCTGGGCTGAAGCTTTCTTT. Its protein is CASRQHSSWAEAFF.

This clonotype was seen only a few times. DNA for the CDR3: TGCAGTGCTCCGATTGTGGGGACCGGGGAGCTGTTTTTT. This sequence encodes CSAPIVGTGELFF. V usage is TRBV20-1 and J usage is TRBJ2-2, with D uncertain. CDR1 and CDR2 from the germline V gene are DFQATT and SNEGSKA (reference sequence). The CDR3 contains 13 residues. The V and J ends lost 5 bases and 5 bases respectively, with 12 bases between them.

The V call is TRBV4-3, the J call TRBJ1-1; 8 bases are a match to TRBD1. The CDR3 covers 15 residues. V dropped 2 bases and J dropped 4; count of bases not matched to a gene: 6. Germline V gene lookup returns CDR1 LGHNA and CDR2 YSLEER. The CDR3 is CASSQNTGGGTEAFF. CDR3 nucleotides: TGCGCCAGCAGCCAAAATACAGGGGGAGGCACTGAAGCTTTCTTT.

This chain connects TRBV28 to TRBJ2-1, with TRBD2 as a possible D gene (5 bases). This CDR3 region has 11 residues. The germline V gene encodes CDR1 MDHEN and CDR2 SYDVKM. Trimming pared 8 bases from V and 8 bases from J, leaving 10 bases between. The CDR3: CASLSGDEQFF. CDR3 sequence (DNA): TGTGCCAGCCTTTCCGGGGATGAGCAGTTCTTC.

This clonotype was seen a few times. The genes are TRBV5-6 and TRBJ1-1; D unresolved. The CDR3 is 16 residues long. Deletions cut 0 bases from V and 1 base from J, with 13 bases between. The V gene's germline CDR1 is SGHDT and CDR2 YYEEEE. CDR3 loop: CASSLDPGRRNTEAFF. CDR3 in DNA: TGTGCCAGCAGCTTGGACCCCGGACGGAGGAACACTGAAGCTTTCTTT.

This clonotype was picked up a small number of times. This sequence joins TRBV6-1 and TRBJ2-5, with D unclear. Germline V gene sequence: CDR1 MNHNS, CDR2 SASEGT. This CDR3 spans 15 amino acids. V lost 6 bases and J 0 bases, leaving 14 bases between the germline ends. The CDR3, as DNA: TGTGCCAGCAGCTCGTACCGGGCAGACCAAGAGACCCAGTACTTC. Protein: CASSSYRADQETQYF.

This clonotype was seen repeatedly, ten times or more. This chain's CDR3 is CASSPNLGGGQPQHF. CDR3 DNA: TGTGCCAGCAGTCCGAATTTAGGAGGCGGTCAGCCCCAGCATTTT. V and J are TRBV6-2 or TRBV6-3 and TRBJ1-5; D is undetermined. V shed 5 bases and J shed 6 bases, with 17 bases lying between them. Germline-derived CDR1 and CDR2 are MNHEY and SVGEGT. The CDR3 extends over 15 amino acids.

This clonotype has a handful of counts. This chain connects TRBV9 to TRBJ2-1, with D possibly being TRBD2 (6 bases). This CDR3 spans 14 amino acids. The ends were cut back, 1 base at V and 7 bases at J, with 12 bases in the middle. Germline V lookup: CDR1 SGDLS, CDR2 YYNGEE. CDR3 residues: CASSVSHGRNEQFF. CDR3 nucleotides: TGTGCCAGCAGCGTAAGTCATGGGAGGAATGAGCAGTTCTTC.

This clonotype appeared a few times. The V gene is TRBV18, the J gene TRBJ1-1, with 7 bases lining up with TRBD1. Losses at the gene ends were 0 bases for V and 1 base for J; bases not matched to a gene: 5. The length of the CDR3 is 16 residues. Germline values: CDR1 KGHSH, CDR2 LQKENI. The CDR3 DNA reads as TGTGCCAGCTCACCACCTTCCAGGGGGGAGAACACTGAAGCTTTCTTT. Translating gives CASSPPSRGENTEAFF.

This clonotype was seen more than once but under ten times. The rearrangement links TRBV6-1 to TRBJ1-2; the match to TRBD1 covers 7 bases. V trimming: 5 bases; J trimming: 1 base; junction bases outside the gene matches: 4. The V gene's germline CDR1 is MNHNS and CDR2 SASEGT. The CDR3 covers 14 residues. CDR3 bases: TGTGCCAGCAGTCGACAGGGAATTAACTATGGCTACACCTTC. Its translation is CASSRQGINYGYTF.

This clonotype was detected ten times or more. The J gene is TRBJ2-5, the V gene TRBV12-3 or TRBV12-4; 7 bases map to TRBD2. CDR3 size: 13 residues. Unmatched junction bases numbered 2, after V lost 3 bases and J lost 4 bases. The CDR3 is CASSLGGTETQYF. The CDR3 DNA sequence: TGTGCCAGCAGTTTGGGAGGGACAGAGACCCAGTACTTC.

A few counts support this clonotype. V usage is TRBV6-2 or TRBV6-3 and J usage is TRBJ2-2, with 9 positions matching TRBD2. Germline values: CDR1 MNHEY, CDR2 SVGEGT. Trimming cost V 5 bases and J 1 base; bases outside gene matches: 8. This CDR3 spans 17 amino acids. The CDR3 reads CASSLAGLALNTGELFF. The CDR3 nucleotides are TGTGCCAGCAGTCTCGCGGGACTAGCACTGAACACCGGGGAGCTGTTTTTT.

This clonotype was observed a few times. The junction differs from germline at one of its ends, possibly a read error. The chain recombines TRBV9 with TRBJ1-1; no firm D call. Germline lookup yields CDR1 SGDLS and CDR2 YYNGEE. The CDR3 covers 13 residues. The CDR3 DNA reads TGTGCCAGCAGCGTAAGATCCTCGGGTTTCGCGGTCTTT. It is translated as CASSVRSSGFAVF.

The CDR3 loop is CASSFHPDTQYF. The CDR3 bases are TGCGCCAGCAGCTTCCACCCAGATACGCAGTATTTT. This chain connects TRBV5-1 to TRBJ2-3; D not resolved. The CDR3 sequence is 12 residues long. Trimming cost V 2 bases and J 4 bases, with 5 bases left between them. Germline V gene lookup returns CDR1 SGHRS and CDR2 YFSETQ.

This clonotype has at least ten counts. The rearrangement uses TRBV6-5 and TRBJ2-1, with D tentatively TRBD1 or TRBD2 (6 bases each). CDR1 and CDR2 from the germline V gene are MNHEY and SVGAGI. The V and J ends lost 3 bases and 10 bases respectively, with 16 bases between them. This CDR3 is 14 amino acids long. The CDR3 nucleotides read TGTGCCAGCAGTTATGGGGTAGGGGGGCGGGAGCAGTTCTTC. It translates to CASSYGVGGREQFF.

This clonotype has a handful of counts. The chain recombines TRBV7-9 with TRBJ1-1; D not certain. Germline assignment: CDR1 SEHNR and CDR2 FQNEAQ (reference sequence). The CDR3 length is 12 residues. V lost 5 bases and J lost 6, with 10 bases in between. The CDR3 nucleotides read TGTGCCAGCAGCCCCTCGGGCTCTGAAGCTTTCTTT. It specifies CASSPSGSEAFF.

This clonotype showed up many times. V and J are TRBV9 and TRBJ2-1; D not certain. The length of the CDR3 is 13 residues. Trimming took off 0 bases at V and 8 bases at J, with 9 bases between the two ends. Germline values: CDR1 SGDLS, CDR2 YYNGEE. Written as DNA, the CDR3 is TGTGCCAGCAGCGTAGCTAGTCGCTATGAGCAGTTCTTC. It translates to CASSVASRYEQFF. Filled out from reference TRBV9 and TRBJ2-1, the complete variable domain reads DSGVTQTPKHLITATGQRVTLRCSPRSGDLSVYWYQQSLDQGLQFLIQYYNGEERAKGNILERFSAQQFPDLHSELNLSSLELGDSALYFCASSVASRYEQFFGPGTRLTVL.

In the case of this clonotype: At one boundary the junction diverges from the germline segment, which might be a read error. V and J are TRBV2 and TRBJ1-5; a weak D match, TRBD1 (5 bases). The CDR3 consists of 11 residues. CDR1 and CDR2 from the germline V gene are SNHLY and FYNNEI. The CDR3 DNA reads TGTTCCAGCAGTGGGGGGCAGCCCCAGCATTTT. Residues: CSSSGGQPQHF. The entire variable domain, with the rest obtained from reference TRBV2 and TRBJ1-5, is as follows: EPEVTQTPSHQVTQMGQEVILRCVPISNHLYFYWYRQILGQKVEFLVSFYNNEISEKSEIFDDQFSVERPDGSNFTLKIRSTKLEDSAMYFCSSSGGQPQHFGDGTRLSIL.

This chain's CDR3 is CASSQESEGSKAFF. The CDR3 DNA reads as TGTGCCAGCAGCCAAGAGAGCGAGGGCAGCAAGGCTTTCTTT. The genes are TRBV3-1 and TRBJ1-1; no firm D call. Germline V CDR1 and CDR2: LGHDT, YNNKEL (reference sequence). The V gene lost 0 bases and the J gene lost 11 bases, with 16 bases spanning the gap. This CDR3 has 14 residues.

This chain uses TRBV2 with TRBJ1-2, with 7 bases lining up with TRBD1. The CDR3 is 14 amino acids. The ends lost 6 bases at V and 6 bases at J; junction bases unmatched: 10. CDR1 is SNHLY, CDR2 FYNNEI, per germline. The CDR3 spells CASSVRQGLDGYTF. In nucleotides, the CDR3 is TGTGCCAGCAGCGTAAGACAGGGACTCGATGGCTACACCTTC.

The CDR3 sequence: CASTGRIHEQFF. CDR3 in DNA: TGTGCCAGCACCGGACGGATCCATGAGCAGTTCTTC. This rearrangement joins TRBV2 to TRBJ2-1; D remains unclear. V was pared by 7 bases and J by 8 bases, with 12 bases between. The CDR3 contains 12 residues. Germline V gene data show CDR1 as SNHLY and CDR2 as FYNNEI.

The V gene is TRBV3-1, the J gene TRBJ2-2; D unclear. Trimming stripped 1 base from V and 6 bases from J, with 6 bases between. Germline values: CDR1 LGHDT, CDR2 YNNKEL (reference sequence). This CDR3 region has 13 residues. CDR3 coding DNA: TGTGCCAGCAGCCAAGCCCTGGCCGGGGAGCTGTTTTTT. The encoded protein is CASSQALAGELFF.

There are a few counts of this clonotype. The chain is built from TRBV20-1 and TRBJ1-1; 9 bases are a match to TRBD1. J lost 4 bases, V lost 0 bases, and 9 bases had no gene match. CDR1 is DFQATT, CDR2 SNEGSKA, per germline (reference sequence). The CDR3 totals 16 residues. CDR3 sequence reads: CSAREWGKDRGTEAFF. The CDR3 region has the DNA TGCAGTGCTAGAGAGTGGGGTAAGGACAGGGGCACTGAAGCTTTCTTT.